The 32 T cell receptor beta chains given below trace back to one sample, sequenced in a study of cytomegalovirus exposure and HLA in healthy donors. In the PCR, 60 Vbeta and 13 Jbeta primers were used. The table came from immunoSEQ multiplex PCR; TCRdb's copy has only in-frame clones and leaves some out. The sample comprises around 98,000 clones, roughly 76% of which are singletons, and 1.2% rests with the top ten. Sequencing was done on a sample of PBMCs. These receptors came from a female donor in good health and CMV-seronegative.

The rearrangement joins TRBV27 to TRBJ1-5; weak D call: TRBD1 (6 bases). This CDR3 has 14 residues. The V and J ends lost 7 bases and 4 bases respectively, with 14 bases between them. The germline CDR1 and CDR2 sequences are MNHEY and SMNVEV (reference sequence). This chain's CDR3 is CASKQTGPNQPQHF. The CDR3 nucleotides read TGTGCCAGCAAGCAGACAGGCCCAAATCAGCCCCAGCATTTT.

V gene TRBV28 combines with J gene TRBJ2-3, with D possibly being TRBD2 (5 bases). V was cut by 3 bases and J by 6 bases, with 16 bases left in between. Germline CDR1 is MDHEN and CDR2 is SYDVKM. The length of the CDR3 is 15 residues. CDR3 amino acids: CASSLSDWRSDTQYF. The CDR3 DNA sequence: TGTGCCAGCAGTTTGTCGGACTGGAGGAGTGATACGCAGTATTTT. Complete variable domain (other parts from reference TRBV28 and TRBJ2-3): DVKVTQSSRYLVKRTGEKVFLECVQDMDHENMFWYRQDPGLGLRLIYFSYDVKMKEKGDIPEGYSVSREKKERFSLILESASTNQTSMYLCASSLSDWRSDTQYFGPGTRLTVL.

This clone came up once. The chain uses TRBV10-3 and TRBJ2-3, with 8 bases aligning to TRBD2. This CDR3 has 15 amino acids. The V gene end was trimmed by 11 bases and the J gene end by 1 base; junction bases not matched to a gene: 11. The germline gives CDR1 ENHRY, CDR2 SYGVKD. This CDR3 is CAGSGAGVGTDTQYF. As DNA, the CDR3 is TGTGCCGGCAGCGGAGCGGGAGTCGGCACAGATACGCAGTATTTT.

This chain connects TRBV7-8 to TRBJ2-1; tentatively, D is TRBD2 (6 bases). CDR3 length equals 15 residues. The V end lost 2 bases, the J end lost 6 bases, and 14 bases lay between the germline ends. The germline V gene encodes CDR1 SGHVS and CDR2 FQNEAQ. CDR3 in amino acids: CASSLLAGTRNEQFF. The CDR3 DNA is TGTGCCAGCAGCTTACTCGCCGGGACTCGCAATGAGCAGTTCTTC.

The chain employs TRBV2 and TRBJ2-5, with 7 bases identical to TRBD1. V shed 6 bases and J 1 base; nucleotides not matched to a gene: 2. The CDR3 extends over 13 amino acids. Looked up from germline, CDR1 is SNHLY and CDR2 is FYNNEI. CDR3 loop: CASRDRSQETQYF. In DNA form, the CDR3 reads TGTGCCAGCAGGGACAGGTCCCAAGAGACCCAGTACTTC.

The genes are TRBV5-8 and TRBJ1-1; 7 nucleotides match TRBD1. V shed 3 bases and J 1 base; nucleotides not matched to a gene: 0. The CDR3 runs 13 residues. Germline V gives CDR1 SGHTS, CDR2 YDEGEE. Here the CDR3 DNA reads TGTGCCAGCAGCTGGGACAGGAACACTGAAGCTTTCTTT. Its translation is CASSWDRNTEAFF.

The rearrangement joins TRBV7-2 to TRBJ2-3, with 9 bases fitting TRBD2. The germline V gene has CDR1 SGHTA and CDR2 FQGNSA. V shed 2 bases and J 5 bases; nucleotides not matched to a gene: 11. The CDR3 runs to 17 residues. CDR3 residues: CASSLWAAGGPIDTQYF. The CDR3 DNA sequence: TGTGCCAGCAGCTTATGGGCGGCGGGGGGGCCGATAGATACGCAGTATTTT.

The rearrangement links TRBV6-1 to TRBJ2-1, with D possibly TRBD2 on 5 matching bases. V lost 8 bases, J lost 1 base, and 9 bases lay in between. There are 13 residues in the CDR3. CDR1 and CDR2 from the germline V gene are MNHNS and SASEGT. CDR3 in amino acids: CASELGSYNEQFF. The CDR3 nucleotides read TGTGCCAGCGAACTAGGGTCCTACAATGAGCAGTTCTTC.

The count of this clone is one. The chain employs TRBV27 and TRBJ2-7, with TRBD2 matching 13 bases. This CDR3 region has 15 residues. V lost 6 bases to trimming and J lost 0 bases; unmatched junction nucleotides: 2. The germline V gene has CDR1 MNHEY and CDR2 SMNVEV (reference sequence). Written as DNA, the CDR3 is TGTGCCAGCAGCTGGACTAGCGGGAGCTCCTACGAGCAGTACTTC. It specifies CASSWTSGSSYEQYF.

This clone was counted at least ten times. CDR3 loop: CASSFGTGGAAFF. The CDR3 region has the DNA TGTGCCAGCAGTTTCGGTACAGGGGGCGCAGCTTTCTTT. The V and J genes are TRBV6-6 and TRBJ1-1, with 9 bases fitting TRBD1. The CDR3 sequence is 13 residues long. V dropped 4 bases and J dropped 10; count of bases not matched to a gene: 7. Germline CDR1 MNHNY, CDR2 SVGAGI (reference sequence).

J is TRBJ2-7 and V is TRBV10-1, with TRBD2 identical over 7 bases. Unmatched junction bases numbered 6, after V lost 1 base and J lost 3 bases. CDR1 and CDR2 from the germline V gene are WNHNN and SYGVQD (reference sequence). The CDR3 sequence is 15 residues long. The CDR3 here is CASSEFAGEGYEQYF. Here the CDR3 DNA reads TGCGCCAGCAGTGAGTTTGCGGGAGAGGGCTACGAGCAGTACTTC.

This clone was seen a handful of times. The V gene is TRBV4-3, the J gene TRBJ2-1, with 9 bases fitting TRBD2. The CDR3 length is 16 residues. The junction had 12 bases not matched to a gene; V was cut back by 5 bases and J by 7 bases. Germline CDR1 LGHNA, CDR2 YSLEER. CDR3 amino acids: CASSEGSGGPANEQFF. The CDR3 coding sequence is TGCGCCAGCAGCGAAGGTAGCGGGGGCCCGGCGAATGAGCAGTTCTTC.

This chain uses TRBV5-1 with TRBJ2-1; 9 nucleotides align to TRBD2. Losses at the gene ends were 3 bases for V and 4 bases for J; bases not matched to a gene: 5. The CDR3 runs to 15 residues. Looked up from germline, CDR1 is SGHRS and CDR2 is YFSETQ. In DNA form, the CDR3 reads TGCGCCAGCAGCTCGACTAGCGGCCAATACAATGAGCAGTTCTTC. Translated: CASSSTSGQYNEQFF.

The rearrangement uses TRBV30 and TRBJ1-5, with 9 nucleotides matching TRBD1. Germline CDR1 and CDR2: GTSNPN and SVGIG (reference sequence). CDR3 size: 14 residues. The ends lost 1 base at V and 9 bases at J; junction bases unmatched: 7. The DNA for the CDR3 is TGTGCCTGGAGTGCCGGACAGGGGTTTTCGCCCCAGCATTTT. Translated, it gives CAWSAGQGFSPQHF.

This clone was picked up one time. This chain uses TRBV27 with TRBJ2-1, with 7 positions matching TRBD1. CDR1 and CDR2 (germline): MNHEY, SMNVEV (reference sequence). CDR3 length: 14 residues. V was pared by 8 bases and J by 5 bases, with 9 bases of the junction left unmatched. The CDR3, as DNA: TGTGCCAGCGGTACCGGACAGGCAGACAATGAGCAGTTCTTC. Amino acids: CASGTGQADNEQFF.

The chain combines TRBV7-9 with TRBJ2-3; tentatively, D is TRBD2 (5 bases). There are 15 residues in the CDR3. V lost 6 bases to trimming and J lost 2 bases, with 15 bases between them. Germline V gives CDR1 SEHNR, CDR2 FQNEAQ (reference sequence). CDR3 protein: CASSPGWVPTDTQYF. CDR3 sequence (DNA): TGTGCCAGCAGTCCGGGGTGGGTCCCCACAGATACGCAGTATTTT.

This chain joins TRBV7-8 and TRBJ2-5; 11 nucleotides align to TRBD2. Germline V gene data show CDR1 as SGHVS and CDR2 as FQNEAQ. Trimming at V came to 1 base and at J to 1 base, leaving 2 bases not matched to a gene. The CDR3 length is 16 residues. The CDR3: CASSLVGLAGQETQYF. DNA for the CDR3: TGTGCCAGCAGCTTAGTCGGACTAGCGGGCCAAGAGACCCAGTACTTC. Using reference TRBV7-8 and TRBJ2-5 for the parts outside the CDR3, the full variable domain is GAGVSQSPRYKVAKRGQDVALRCDPISGHVSLFWYQQALGQGPEFLTYFQNEAQLDKSGLPSDRFFAERPEGSVSTLKIQRTQQEDSAVYLCASSLVGLAGQETQYFGPGTRLLVL.

The CDR3 loop reads CASSLGGREHQPQHF. Written as DNA, the CDR3 is TGTGCCAGCAGCTTAGGGGGGAGGGAACATCAGCCCCAGCATTTT. V and J are TRBV7-2 and TRBJ1-5, with D possibly being TRBD1 (5 bases). The CDR3 is 15 residues long. V lost 1 base and J lost 5, with 12 bases in between. Germline CDR1 and CDR2: SGHTA and FQGNSA. The full variable domain, its missing parts supplied by reference TRBV7-2 and TRBJ1-5, is GAGVSQSPSNKVTEKGKDVELRCDPISGHTALYWYRQSLGQGLEFLIYFQGNSAPDKSGLPSDRFSAERTGGSVSTLTIQRTQQEDSAVYLCASSLGGREHQPQHFGDGTRLSIL.

This chain joins TRBV7-8 and TRBJ1-4; 12 positions agree with TRBD1. CDR1 is SGHVS and CDR2 is FQNEAQ in the germline V gene. The CDR3 consists of 19 residues. V shed 1 base and J 2 bases; nucleotides not matched to a gene: 8. CDR3 in amino acids: CASSLVLGQGARTNEKLFF. CDR3 in DNA: TGTGCCAGCAGCTTAGTATTGGGACAGGGGGCGCGGACTAATGAAAAACTGTTTTTT.

The V call is TRBV7-6, the J call TRBJ2-7; the D gene is possibly TRBD2 (6 bases). CDR1 is SGHVS and CDR2 is FNYEAQ in the germline V gene. The CDR3 spans 18 residues. Between the trimmed V and J ends, which lost 3 bases and 0 bases, there was a span of 21 bases. The CDR3 coding sequence is TGTGCCAGCAGCTTCTTGAAGGCACGGGGCGGGATCTCCTACGAGCAGTACTTC. It codes for CASSFLKARGGISYEQYF.

This sequence joins TRBV7-8 and TRBJ1-1; D gene uncertain. Trimming removed 1 base from V and 1 base from J, with 7 bases in between. The CDR3 sequence is 14 residues long. Per germline, CDR1 SGHVS and CDR2 FQNEAQ. CDR3 protein: CASSLVRGNTEAFF. The CDR3 nucleotides read TGTGCCAGCAGCTTAGTTCGAGGGAACACTGAAGCTTTCTTT.

The rearrangement uses TRBV11-2 and TRBJ2-3; 7 bases match TRBD1. This CDR3 comprises 18 residues. J gave up 0 bases and V 4 bases, and 13 bases lay outside the gene matches. From germline, CDR1 is SGHAT and CDR2 FQNNGV. The CDR3 loop is CASSSGPRQGLSTDTQYF. The CDR3 DNA sequence: TGTGCCAGCAGCTCAGGGCCACGACAGGGCCTTAGCACAGATACGCAGTATTTT. The whole variable domain, filled in from reference TRBV11-2 and TRBJ2-3, reads EAGVAQSPRYKIIEKRQSVAFWCNPISGHATLYWYQQILGQGPKLLIQFQNNGVVDDSQLPKDRFSAERLKGVDSTLKIQPAKLEDSAVYLCASSSGPRQGLSTDTQYFGPGTRLTVL.

The chain joins TRBV14 to TRBJ2-1; TRBD2 agrees at 9 bases. The CDR3 extends over 16 amino acids. CDR1 and CDR2 from the germline V gene are SGHDN and FVKESK. V shed 1 base and J 4 bases; nucleotides not matched to a gene: 5. The CDR3 region is CASSQVGLAIYNEQFF. The CDR3 nucleotides are TGTGCCAGCAGCCAAGTCGGACTAGCGATATACAATGAGCAGTTCTTC.

The CDR3 loop reads CAWDRGQGTNEKLFF. The CDR3, as DNA: TGTGCCTGGGACAGGGGGCAAGGCACTAATGAAAAACTGTTTTTT. This chain connects TRBV30 to TRBJ1-4, with 10 bases that match TRBD1. CDR3 size: 15 residues. Losses at the gene ends were 5 bases for V and 2 bases for J; bases not matched to a gene: 5. Per germline, CDR1 GTSNPN and CDR2 SVGIG (reference sequence).

V gene TRBV5-1 combines with J gene TRBJ2-3, with D perhaps TRBD2 (5 bases). CDR3 length equals 14 residues. Germline-derived CDR1 and CDR2 are SGHRS and YFSETQ. Trimming removed 2 bases from V and 0 bases from J, with 7 bases in between. The CDR3, as DNA: TGCGCCAGCAGCTTCGGGGATAGCACAGATACGCAGTATTTT. It codes for CASSFGDSTDTQYF.

CDR3 loop: CASSKDGTSGSDTQYF. Written as DNA, the CDR3 is TGCGCCAGCAGCAAAGACGGGACTAGCGGGTCGGATACGCAGTATTTT. The chain carries TRBV5-1 and TRBJ2-3; 12 bases match TRBD2. This CDR3 is built from 16 residues. Trimming cost V 4 bases and J 6 bases; bases outside gene matches: 9. Germline V gene sequence: CDR1 SGHRS, CDR2 YFSETQ.

The chain joins TRBV30 to TRBJ1-5, with D possibly matching TRBD1 (5 bases). Germline V gene data show CDR1 as GTSNPN and CDR2 as SVGIG (reference sequence). This CDR3 is built from 13 residues. V lost 0 bases to trimming and J lost 7 bases, with 10 bases between them. The CDR3 DNA sequence: TGTGCCTGGAGTGTCAGGGTGGGGCAGCCCCAGCATTTT. Its translation is CAWSVRVGQPQHF.

CDR3 sequence reads: CASSLYGLGPDTQYF. The CDR3 DNA sequence: TGTGCCAGCAGCTTATACGGCCTAGGCCCAGATACGCAGTATTTT. The V and J genes are TRBV9 and TRBJ2-3; no definite D call. Deletions cut 4 bases from V and 4 bases from J, with 16 bases between. The CDR3 covers 15 residues. Looked up from germline, CDR1 is SGDLS and CDR2 is YYNGEE.

CDR3 in DNA: TGTGCCAGCAGCGGACAGGGGAACACTGAAGCTTTCTTT. Residues: CASSGQGNTEAFF. The gene calls are TRBV14 and TRBJ1-1; 8 bases are shared with TRBD1. This CDR3 has 13 amino acids. The germline gives CDR1 SGHDN, CDR2 FVKESK. J was trimmed by 1 base and V by 5 bases; bases with no gene match: 0.

In DNA form, the CDR3 reads TGTGCCAGCAGCTTGGCCTTCCGGGGGAGCTCCTACAATGAGCAGTTCTTC. The encoded protein is CASSLAFRGSSYNEQFF. The chain has TRBV5-6 and TRBJ2-1; maybe TRBD2 (6 bases). Germline-derived CDR1 and CDR2 are SGHDT and YYEEEE. V lost 0 bases, J lost 0 bases, and 13 bases lay in between. The length of the CDR3 is 17 residues.

This clone came up a few times. The chain carries TRBV28 and TRBJ1-2; tentative D call: TRBD1 (6 bases). Germline-derived CDR1 and CDR2 are MDHEN and SYDVKM. CDR3 length equals 14 residues. V lost 5 bases and J lost 4, with 14 bases in between. This CDR3 is CASSMRRDTYGYTF. In nucleotides, the CDR3 is TGTGCCAGCAGTATGCGCCGGGACACCTATGGCTACACCTTC.

V is TRBV27 and J is TRBJ2-7; D is possibly TRBD1 (6 bases). Deletions cut 2 bases from V and 2 bases from J, with 22 bases between. From germline, CDR1 is MNHEY and CDR2 SMNVEV (reference sequence). This CDR3 contains 18 residues. DNA of the CDR3: TGTGCCAGCAGTTTAAGGGCCGCGGCGGCTGGGGGCGCCTACGAGCAGTACTTC. This codes for CASSLRAAAAGGAYEQYF.